This T cell receptor (beta chain) was observed in a study of blood T cell repertoires in COVID-19. Some clones are missing from TCRdb's copy, which holds only in-frame ones; the method was immunoSEQ multiplex PCR. The data contain 90,000 to 150,000 clones, approximately 70% of them singletons. Looked up from germline, CDR1 is KGHDR and CDR2 is SFDVKD. The trim removed 6 bases at V and 3 bases at J, leaving 11 bases unmatched. The CDR3 is made up of 17 amino acids. This clonotype originated in a human donor with acute or convalescent COVID-19. The donor label of this sample is uncertain. The gene calls are TRBV24-1 and TRBJ1-1; 11 bases line up with TRBD1. Sequenced sample: peripheral blood. The chain's CDR3 is CATSTRTGGVGDTEAFF. The CDR3 region has the DNA TGTGCCACCAGTACTAGGACAGGGGGCGTCGGGGACACTGAAGCTTTCTTT.